Listed here are 7 T cell receptor beta chains from one sample, sequenced in a study of metastatic and nonmetastatic thyroid tumors. Using MiXCR, TCRdb re-called clones from the PCR reads. The sample has 30,000 to 45,000 clones; around 21% are singletons. Prior to thyroid surgery, none of the patients had received any treatment. The sequencing sample was made of blood. Source of these receptors: a female donor with papillary thyroid cancer or a benign thyroid nodule (not recorded which). Some clones in this sample may be carry-over from other donors' samples.

The DNA for the CDR3 is TGCAGTGCCCAAGAGGGAAGGAACAATCAGCCCCAGCATTTT. Amino acid sequence: CSAQEGRNNQPQHF. V and J are TRBV20-1 and TRBJ1-5; D unclear. The CDR3 length is 14 residues. V was trimmed by 6 bases and J by 3 bases, leaving 15 bases between them. Germline values: CDR1 DFQATT, CDR2 SNEGSKA (reference sequence).

This clone has a single count. The chain couples TRBV4-1 to TRBJ2-1; D is undetermined. V lost 4 bases and J lost 6, with 10 bases in between. The CDR3 length is 13 residues. Germline assignment: CDR1 MGHRA and CDR2 YSYEKL. CDR3 DNA: TGCGCCAGCAGCCCCATGCGGTTCAATGAGCAGTTCTTC. Amino acids: CASSPMRFNEQFF.

This clone showed up many times. A read error may be the cause here, since a much bigger clone is one base away. Other DNA variants within this sample encode the same CDR3. This chain links TRBV12-3 or TRBV12-4 with TRBJ1-2, with a possible D match to TRBD1 (6 bases). Trimming left V 5 bases short and J 4 bases short, with 17 bases between. The CDR3 has 15 residues. CDR3 loop: CASSHSGAPSYGYTF. The CDR3 DNA reads as TGTGCCAGCAGTCACTCAGGGGCCCCGAGCTATGGCTACACCTTC.

As concerns this clone: A much larger clonotype is one base distant, so this may be a read error. V gene TRBV5-1 combines with J gene TRBJ2-7; D is ambiguous. Germline CDR1 reads SGHRS; CDR2 reads YFSETQ. The CDR3 has 15 amino acids. The CDR3, as DNA: TGCGCCAGCAGCTTGGCGCCAGGCTCGTCCTACGGGCAGTACTTC. Its translation is CASSLAPGSSYGQYF.

This clone was seen at least ten times. The chain carries TRBV5-1 and TRBJ2-2; 7 bases match TRBD2. The CDR3 contains 14 residues. V was clipped by 4 bases and J by 6 bases; unmatched bases: 6. Germline CDR1 SGHRS, CDR2 YFSETQ. The CDR3 region is CASSPGGASGELFF. CDR3 coding DNA: TGCGCCAGCAGCCCGGGAGGTGCCTCCGGGGAGCTGTTTTTT. Together with reference TRBV5-1 and TRBJ2-2, the CDR3 gives the full variable domain: KAGVTQTPRYLIKTRGQQVTLSCSPISGHRSVSWYQQTPGQGLQFLFEYFSETQRNKGNFPGRFSGRQFSNSRSEMNVSTLELGDSALYLCASSPGGASGELFFGEGSRLTVL.

The V and J genes are TRBV6-2 or TRBV6-3 and TRBJ2-1; a possible D gene is TRBD2 (5 bases). This CDR3 has 12 residues. Germline V CDR1 and CDR2: MNHEY, SVGEGT. V was shortened by 4 bases and J by 12 bases, with 13 bases between the two germline ends. The CDR3 here is CASSSDLAGQFF. In nucleotides, the CDR3 is TGTGCCAGCAGTTCCGATCTAGCTGGGCAGTTCTTC.

This clone was recorded at least ten times. V gene TRBV19 combines with J gene TRBJ2-1; TRBD2 matches 11 bases. Germline loops: CDR1 LNHDA, CDR2 SQIVND (reference sequence). The CDR3 extends over 13 amino acids. V dropped 7 bases and J dropped 15; count of bases not matched to a gene: 11. In nucleotides, the CDR3 is TGTGCCAGTATATCCGGGACTAGCGGCCCGTTGTTCTTC. Translating it yields CASISGTSGPLFF.